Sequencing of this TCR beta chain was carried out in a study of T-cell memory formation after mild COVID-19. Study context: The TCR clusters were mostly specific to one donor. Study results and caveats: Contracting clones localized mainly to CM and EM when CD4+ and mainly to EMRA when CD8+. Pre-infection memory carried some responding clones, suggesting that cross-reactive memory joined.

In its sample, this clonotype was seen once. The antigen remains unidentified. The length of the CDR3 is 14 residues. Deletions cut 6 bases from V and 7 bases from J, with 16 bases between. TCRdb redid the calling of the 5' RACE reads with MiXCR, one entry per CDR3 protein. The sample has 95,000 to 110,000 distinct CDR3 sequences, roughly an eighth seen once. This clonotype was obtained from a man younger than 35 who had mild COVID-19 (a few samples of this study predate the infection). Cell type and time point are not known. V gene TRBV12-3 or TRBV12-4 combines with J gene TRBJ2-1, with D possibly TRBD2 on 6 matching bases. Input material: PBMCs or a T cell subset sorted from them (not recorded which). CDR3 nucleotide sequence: TGTGCCAGCAGGTTGAGCGGGCCTTTAAATGAGCAGTTCTTC. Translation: CASRLSGPLNEQFF.